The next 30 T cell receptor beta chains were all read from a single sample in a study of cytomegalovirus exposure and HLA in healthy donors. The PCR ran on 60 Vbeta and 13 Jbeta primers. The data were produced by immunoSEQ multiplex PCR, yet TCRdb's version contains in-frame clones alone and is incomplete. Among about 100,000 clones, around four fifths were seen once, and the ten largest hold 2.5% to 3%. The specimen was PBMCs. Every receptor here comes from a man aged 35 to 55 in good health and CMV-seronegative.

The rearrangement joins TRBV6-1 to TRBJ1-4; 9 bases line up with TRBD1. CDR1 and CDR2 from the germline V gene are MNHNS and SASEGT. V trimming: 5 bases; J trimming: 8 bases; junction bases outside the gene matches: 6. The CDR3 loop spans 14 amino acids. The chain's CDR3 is CASSTGGFEEKLFF. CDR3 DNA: TGTGCCAGCAGTACAGGGGGCTTTGAAGAAAAACTGTTTTTT.

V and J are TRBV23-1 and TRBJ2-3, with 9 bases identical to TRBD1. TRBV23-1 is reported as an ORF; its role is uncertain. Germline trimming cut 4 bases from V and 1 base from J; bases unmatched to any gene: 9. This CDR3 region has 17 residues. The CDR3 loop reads CASSRHARDRGTDTQYF. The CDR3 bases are TGCGCCAGCAGTCGCCATGCGAGGGACAGGGGCACAGATACGCAGTATTTT.

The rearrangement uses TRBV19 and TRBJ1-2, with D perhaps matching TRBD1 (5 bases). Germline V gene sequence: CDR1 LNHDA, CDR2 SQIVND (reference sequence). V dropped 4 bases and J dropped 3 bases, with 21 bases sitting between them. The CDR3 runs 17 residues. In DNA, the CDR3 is TGTGCCAGTAGTACCGGGCGCATGGGCCGGGGGGACTATGGCTACACCTTC. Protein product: CASSTGRMGRGDYGYTF.

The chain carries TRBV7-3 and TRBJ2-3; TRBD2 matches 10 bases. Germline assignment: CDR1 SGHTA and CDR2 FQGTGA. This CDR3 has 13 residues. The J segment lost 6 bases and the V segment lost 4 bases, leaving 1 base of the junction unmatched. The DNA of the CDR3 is TGTGCCAGCAGCTGGGGACTAGCGGATACGCAGTATTTT. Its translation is CASSWGLADTQYF.

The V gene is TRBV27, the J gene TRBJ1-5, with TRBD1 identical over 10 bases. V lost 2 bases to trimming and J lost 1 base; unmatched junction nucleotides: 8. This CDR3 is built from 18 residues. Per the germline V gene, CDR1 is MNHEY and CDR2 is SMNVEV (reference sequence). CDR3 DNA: TGTGCCAGCAGTTTACCTTTAGGGACAGGGGAAAGCAATCAGCCCCAGCATTTT. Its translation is CASSLPLGTGESNQPQHF.

The chain's CDR3 is CASSRLATGTEAFF. Here the CDR3 DNA reads TGTGCCAGCAGCCGGCTCGCGACAGGAACTGAAGCTTTCTTT. The chain links TRBV11-2 to TRBJ1-1; the D gene is possibly TRBD1 (6 bases). Trimming left V 5 bases short and J 5 bases short, with 15 bases between. Germline lookup yields CDR1 SGHAT and CDR2 FQNNGV. The CDR3 length is 14 residues.

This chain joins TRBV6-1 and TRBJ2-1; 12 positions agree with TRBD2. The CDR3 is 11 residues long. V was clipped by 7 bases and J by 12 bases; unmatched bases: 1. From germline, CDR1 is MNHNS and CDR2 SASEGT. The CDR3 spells CASKLAGGQFF. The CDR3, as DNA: TGTGCCAGCAAACTAGCGGGAGGGCAGTTCTTC.

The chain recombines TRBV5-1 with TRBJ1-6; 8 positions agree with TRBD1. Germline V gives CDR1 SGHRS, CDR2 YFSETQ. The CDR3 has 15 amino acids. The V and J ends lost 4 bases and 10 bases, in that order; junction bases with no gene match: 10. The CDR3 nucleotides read TGCGCCAGCAGCCCCGAGGACAGGGTGTTCTCACCCCTCCACTTT. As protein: CASSPEDRVFSPLHF. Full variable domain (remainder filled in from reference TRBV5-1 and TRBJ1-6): KAGVTQTPRYLIKTRGQQVTLSCSPISGHRSVSWYQQTPGQGLQFLFEYFSETQRNKGNFPGRFSGRQFSNSRSEMNVSTLELGDSALYLCASSPEDRVFSPLHFGNGTRLTVT.

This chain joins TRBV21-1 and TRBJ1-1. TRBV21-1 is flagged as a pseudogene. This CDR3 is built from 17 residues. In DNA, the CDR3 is TGTGCCAGCAGCACAAGAGATCCGGACGGGAAGAACACTGAAGCTTTCTTT. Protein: CASSTRDPDGKNTEAFF.

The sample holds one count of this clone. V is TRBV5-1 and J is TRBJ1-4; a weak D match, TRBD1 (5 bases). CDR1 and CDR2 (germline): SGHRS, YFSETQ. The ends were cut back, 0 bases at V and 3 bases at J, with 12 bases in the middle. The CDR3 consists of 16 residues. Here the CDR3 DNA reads TGCGCCAGCAGCTTGGAAGTGGGGCAGCCTAATGAAAAACTGTTTTTT. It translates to CASSLEVGQPNEKLFF.

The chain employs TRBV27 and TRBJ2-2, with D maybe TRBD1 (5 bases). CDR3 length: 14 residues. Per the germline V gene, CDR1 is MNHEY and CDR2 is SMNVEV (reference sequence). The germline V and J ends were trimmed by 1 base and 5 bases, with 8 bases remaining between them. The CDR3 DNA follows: TGTGCCAGCAGTTTATTAGGGGCGACCGGGGAGCTGTTTTTT. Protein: CASSLLGATGELFF.

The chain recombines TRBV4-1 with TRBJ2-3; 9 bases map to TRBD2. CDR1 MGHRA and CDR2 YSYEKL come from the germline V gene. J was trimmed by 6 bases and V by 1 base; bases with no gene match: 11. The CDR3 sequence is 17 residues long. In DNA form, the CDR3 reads TGCGCCAGCAGCCAAGCTACTTCGGCTAGCGGGGTTGATACGCAGTATTTT. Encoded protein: CASSQATSASGVDTQYF.

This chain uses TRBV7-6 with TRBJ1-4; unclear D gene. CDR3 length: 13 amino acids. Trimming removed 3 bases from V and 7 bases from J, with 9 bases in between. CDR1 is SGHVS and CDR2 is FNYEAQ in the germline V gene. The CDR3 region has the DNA TGTGCCAGCAGCTTTAGGGAGTCTGAAAAACTGTTTTTT. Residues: CASSFRESEKLFF.

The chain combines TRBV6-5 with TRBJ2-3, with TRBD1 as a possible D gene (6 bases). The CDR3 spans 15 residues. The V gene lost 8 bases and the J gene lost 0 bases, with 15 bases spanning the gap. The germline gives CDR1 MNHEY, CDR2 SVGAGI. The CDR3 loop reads CASARGSSSTDTQYF. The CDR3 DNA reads TGTGCCAGCGCCAGGGGCTCATCTAGCACAGATACGCAGTATTTT.

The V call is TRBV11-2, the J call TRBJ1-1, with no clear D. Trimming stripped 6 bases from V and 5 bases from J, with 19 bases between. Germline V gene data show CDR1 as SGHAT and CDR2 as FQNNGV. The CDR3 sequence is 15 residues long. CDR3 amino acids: CASRPTTESGTEAFF. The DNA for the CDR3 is TGTGCCAGCAGACCGACTACAGAATCGGGGACTGAAGCTTTCTTT. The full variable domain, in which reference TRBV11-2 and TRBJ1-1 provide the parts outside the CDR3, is EAGVAQSPRYKIIEKRQSVAFWCNPISGHATLYWYQQILGQGPKLLIQFQNNGVVDDSQLPKDRFSAERLKGVDSTLKIQPAKLEDSAVYLCASRPTTESGTEAFFGQGTRLTVV.

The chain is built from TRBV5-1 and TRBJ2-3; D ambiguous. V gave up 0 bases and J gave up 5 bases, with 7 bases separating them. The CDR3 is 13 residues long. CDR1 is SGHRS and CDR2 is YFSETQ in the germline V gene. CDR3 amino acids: CASSLGAGDTQYF. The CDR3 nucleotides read TGCGCCAGCAGCTTGGGGGCAGGAGATACGCAGTATTTT.

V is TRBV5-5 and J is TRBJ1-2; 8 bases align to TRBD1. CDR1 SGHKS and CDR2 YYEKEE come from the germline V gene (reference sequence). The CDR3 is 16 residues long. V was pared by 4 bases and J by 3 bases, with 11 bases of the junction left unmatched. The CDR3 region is CASSPWTGKGDYGYTF. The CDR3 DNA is TGTGCCAGCAGCCCCTGGACAGGGAAGGGTGACTATGGCTACACCTTC.

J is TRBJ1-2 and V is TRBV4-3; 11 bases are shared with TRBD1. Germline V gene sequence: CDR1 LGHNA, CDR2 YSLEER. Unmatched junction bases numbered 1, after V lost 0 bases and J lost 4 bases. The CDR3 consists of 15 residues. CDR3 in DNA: TGCGCCAGCAGCCAAGATGGGACAGGGGGCTATGGCTACACCTTC. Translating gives CASSQDGTGGYGYTF.

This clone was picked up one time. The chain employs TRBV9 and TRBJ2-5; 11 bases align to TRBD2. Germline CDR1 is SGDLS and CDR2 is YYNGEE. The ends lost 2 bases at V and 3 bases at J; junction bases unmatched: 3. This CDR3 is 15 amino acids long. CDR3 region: CASSVYSGGEETQYF. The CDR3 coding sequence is TGTGCCAGCAGCGTTTATAGCGGGGGGGAAGAGACCCAGTACTTC.

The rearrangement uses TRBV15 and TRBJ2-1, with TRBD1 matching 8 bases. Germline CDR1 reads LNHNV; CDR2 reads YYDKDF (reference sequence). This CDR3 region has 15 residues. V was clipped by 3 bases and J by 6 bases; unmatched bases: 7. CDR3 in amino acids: CATSSDRGFSNEQFF. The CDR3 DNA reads TGTGCCACCAGCAGCGACAGGGGCTTTTCCAATGAGCAGTTCTTC.

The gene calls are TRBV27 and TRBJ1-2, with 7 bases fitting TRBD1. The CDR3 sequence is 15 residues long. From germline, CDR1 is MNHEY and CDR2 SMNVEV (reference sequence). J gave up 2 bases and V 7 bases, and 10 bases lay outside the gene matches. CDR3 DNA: TGTGCCAGCAAACTCCAACAGGGGTCAAACTATGGCTACACCTTC. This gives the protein CASKLQQGSNYGYTF.

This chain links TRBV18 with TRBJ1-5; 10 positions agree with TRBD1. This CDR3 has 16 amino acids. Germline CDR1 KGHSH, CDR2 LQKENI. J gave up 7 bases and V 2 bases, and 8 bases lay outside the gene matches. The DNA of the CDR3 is TGTGCCAGCTCACCAGCCGGACAGGGGGGAACGCAGCCCCAGCATTTT. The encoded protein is CASSPAGQGGTQPQHF.

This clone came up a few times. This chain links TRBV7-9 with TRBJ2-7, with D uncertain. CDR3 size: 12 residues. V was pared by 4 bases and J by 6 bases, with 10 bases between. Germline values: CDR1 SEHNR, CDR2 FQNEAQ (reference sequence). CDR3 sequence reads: CASSWWSGEQYF. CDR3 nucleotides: TGTGCCAGCAGCTGGTGGTCAGGCGAGCAGTACTTC.

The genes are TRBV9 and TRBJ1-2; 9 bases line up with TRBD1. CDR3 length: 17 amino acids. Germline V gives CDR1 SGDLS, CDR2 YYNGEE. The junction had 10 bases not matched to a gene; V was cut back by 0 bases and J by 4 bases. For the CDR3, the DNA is TGTGCCAGCAGCGTAGGGAAGGGACAGGGATTTTTCTATGGCTACACCTTC. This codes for CASSVGKGQGFFYGYTF. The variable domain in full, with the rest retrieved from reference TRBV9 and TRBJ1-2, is DSGVTQTPKHLITATGQRVTLRCSPRSGDLSVYWYQQSLDQGLQFLIQYYNGEERAKGNILERFSAQQFPDLHSELNLSSLELGDSALYFCASSVGKGQGFFYGYTFGSGTRLTVV.

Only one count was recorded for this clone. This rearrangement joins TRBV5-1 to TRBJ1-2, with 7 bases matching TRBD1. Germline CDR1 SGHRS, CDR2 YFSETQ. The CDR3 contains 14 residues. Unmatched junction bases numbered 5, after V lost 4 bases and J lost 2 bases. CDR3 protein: CASSLRDSNYGYTF. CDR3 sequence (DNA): TGCGCCAGCAGCCTGCGGGACAGCAACTATGGCTACACCTTC. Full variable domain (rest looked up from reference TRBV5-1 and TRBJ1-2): KAGVTQTPRYLIKTRGQQVTLSCSPISGHRSVSWYQQTPGQGLQFLFEYFSETQRNKGNFPGRFSGRQFSNSRSEMNVSTLELGDSALYLCASSLRDSNYGYTFGSGTRLTVV.

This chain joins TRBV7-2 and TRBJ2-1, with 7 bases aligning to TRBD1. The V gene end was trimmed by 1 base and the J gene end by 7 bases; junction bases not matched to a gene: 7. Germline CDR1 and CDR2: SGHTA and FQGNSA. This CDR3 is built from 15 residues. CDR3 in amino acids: CASSLDPGQRNEQFF. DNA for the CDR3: TGTGCCAGCAGCTTAGATCCGGGACAGCGGAATGAGCAGTTCTTC.

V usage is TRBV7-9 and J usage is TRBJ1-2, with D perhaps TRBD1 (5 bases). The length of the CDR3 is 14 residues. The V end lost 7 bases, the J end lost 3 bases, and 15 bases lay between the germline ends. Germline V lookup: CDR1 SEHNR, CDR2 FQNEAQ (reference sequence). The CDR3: CASTPPGGYYGYTF. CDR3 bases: TGTGCCAGCACCCCCCCGGGGGGGTACTATGGCTACACCTTC.

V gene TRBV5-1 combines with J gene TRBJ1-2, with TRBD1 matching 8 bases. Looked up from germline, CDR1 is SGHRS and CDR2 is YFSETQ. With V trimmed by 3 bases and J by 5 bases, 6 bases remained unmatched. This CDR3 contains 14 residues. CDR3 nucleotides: TGCGCCAGCAGCTCACAGGGGGTGCGGTATGGCTACACCTTC. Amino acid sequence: CASSSQGVRYGYTF.

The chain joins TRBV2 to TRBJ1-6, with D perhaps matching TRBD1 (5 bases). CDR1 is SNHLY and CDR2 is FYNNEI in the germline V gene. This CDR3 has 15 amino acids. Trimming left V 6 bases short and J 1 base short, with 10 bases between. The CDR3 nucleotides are TGTGCCAGCAGGGGGGGAGGTTCCTATAATTCACCCCTCCACTTT. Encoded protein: CASRGGGSYNSPLHF.

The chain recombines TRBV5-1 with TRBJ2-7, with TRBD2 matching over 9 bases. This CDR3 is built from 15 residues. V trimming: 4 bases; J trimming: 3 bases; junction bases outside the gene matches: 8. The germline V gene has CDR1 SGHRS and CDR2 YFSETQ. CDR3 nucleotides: TGCGCCAGCAGCCCACAGCGGGGGGCCGGCTACGAGCAGTACTTC. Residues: CASSPQRGAGYEQYF.